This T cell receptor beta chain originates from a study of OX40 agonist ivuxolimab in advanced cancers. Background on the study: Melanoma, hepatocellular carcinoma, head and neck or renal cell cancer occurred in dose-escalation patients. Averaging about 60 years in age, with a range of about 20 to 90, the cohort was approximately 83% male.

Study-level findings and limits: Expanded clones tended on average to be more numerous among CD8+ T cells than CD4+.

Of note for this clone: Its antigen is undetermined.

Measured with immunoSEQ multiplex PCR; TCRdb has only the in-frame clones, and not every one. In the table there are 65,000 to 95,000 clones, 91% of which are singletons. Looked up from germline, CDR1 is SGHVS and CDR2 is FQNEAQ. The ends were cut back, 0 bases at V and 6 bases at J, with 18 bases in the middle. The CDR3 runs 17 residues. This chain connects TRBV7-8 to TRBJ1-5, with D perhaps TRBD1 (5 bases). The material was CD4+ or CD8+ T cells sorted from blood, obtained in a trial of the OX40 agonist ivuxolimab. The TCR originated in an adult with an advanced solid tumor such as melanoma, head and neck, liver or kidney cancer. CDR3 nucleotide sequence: TGTGCCAGCAGCTTAGCGGTCGGGGGAGCTGGCACTCAGCCCCAGCATTTT. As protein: CASSLAVGGAGTQPQHF.